The T cell receptor (beta chain) under discussion was sequenced for a study of cytomegalovirus exposure and HLA in healthy donors. Study-wide points: The study designated over 150 TCR beta chains cytomegalovirus-associated. Three chains linked to CMV were shown in vitro to be specific for CMV antigens.

The protocol was immunoSEQ multiplex PCR, while the TCRdb copy is restricted to in-frame clones and leaves out a portion. The sample contains about 140,000 clones, 94% of which appear only once. For this clone: What it binds is not known.

The CDR3 has 16 residues. The chain couples TRBV12-2 to TRBJ2-7; TRBD2, the table's D call, was not compared with the DNA. TRBV12-2 is a pseudogene. The specimen sequenced was PBMCs. This sequence was found in a young man in good health and CMV-seropositive. DNA for the CDR3: TGTGCAAGTCGCTTAGCGAGGTATAGCGGGAGCTACGAGCAGTACTTC. Translated, it gives CASRLARYSGSYEQYF.